This T cell receptor (beta chain) was documented in a study of CD8 T cells in ankylosing spondylitis. General study results and limits: Characteristic, it appeared, of ankylosing spondylitis blood was a TCR beta motif of about eight highly homologous variants. Reactive arthritis synovial fluid and blood previously showed some of these motif variants. The study looked at matched synovial fluid samples from ankylosing spondylitis patients. Disease-linked clones were reported to be significantly enriched there.

This CDR3 is built from 16 residues. Trimming removed 3 bases from V and 5 bases from J; junction bases left unmatched: 7. Germline assignment: CDR1 LGHDT and CDR2 YNNKEL (reference sequence). This clonotype was detected ten times or more. The target antigen is unknown. By quantitative 5'-RACE with molecular barcodes, the TCR beta libraries were made. TCRdb redid the calling of the 5' RACE reads with MiXCR, one entry per CDR3 protein. The table records around 140,000 distinct CDR3 sequences, more than 9.5% of them present only once. The specimen was blood, either unsorted or a sorted T cell fraction (not recorded which). The chain couples TRBV3-1 to TRBJ2-2; 9 bases are a match to TRBD1. The TCR originated in a female donor with ankylosing spondylitis or in good health (not recorded which). CDR3 in amino acids: CASSHNNRGRTGELFF. DNA for the CDR3: TGTGCCAGCAGCCATAATAACAGGGGGCGGACCGGGGAGCTGTTTTTT.